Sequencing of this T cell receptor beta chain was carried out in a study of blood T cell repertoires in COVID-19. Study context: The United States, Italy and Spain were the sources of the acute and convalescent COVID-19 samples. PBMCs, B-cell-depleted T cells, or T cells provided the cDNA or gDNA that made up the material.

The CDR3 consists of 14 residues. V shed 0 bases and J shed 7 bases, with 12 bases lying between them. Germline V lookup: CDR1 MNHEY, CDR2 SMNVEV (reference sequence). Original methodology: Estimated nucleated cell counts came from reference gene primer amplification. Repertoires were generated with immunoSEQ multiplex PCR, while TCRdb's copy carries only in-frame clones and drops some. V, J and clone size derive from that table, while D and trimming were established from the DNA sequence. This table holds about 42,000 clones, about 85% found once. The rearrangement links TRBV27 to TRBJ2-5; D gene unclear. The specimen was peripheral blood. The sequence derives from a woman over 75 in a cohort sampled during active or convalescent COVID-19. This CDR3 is CASSLSGLHGTQYF. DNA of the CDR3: TGTGCCAGCAGTTTATCTGGGCTCCACGGGACCCAGTACTTC.